Sequencing of this TCR beta chain was carried out in a study of metastatic and nonmetastatic thyroid tumors. This clone was found a few times. Not a single patient had been given any form of treatment at any point before undergoing thyroid surgery. The CDR3 length is 14 residues. CDR1 and CDR2 from the germline V gene are MNHEY and SVGEGT. Trimming cost V 5 bases and J 2 bases, with 13 bases left between them. TCRdb re-called the PCR reads via MiXCR. The profile covers over 40,000 clones, with 24% appearing a single time and about 3.3% taken by the ten largest. Sequencing used blood. This chain joins TRBV6-2 or TRBV6-3 and TRBJ2-7; D is possibly TRBD1 (5 bases). The clonotype was recovered from a male donor with papillary thyroid cancer or a benign thyroid nodule (not recorded which). Some clones in this sample may be carry-over from other donors' samples. The CDR3 region has the DNA TGTGCCAGCAGTAGACGGCAGGGAACCTACGAGCAGTACGTC. Its translation: CASSRRQGTYEQYV.